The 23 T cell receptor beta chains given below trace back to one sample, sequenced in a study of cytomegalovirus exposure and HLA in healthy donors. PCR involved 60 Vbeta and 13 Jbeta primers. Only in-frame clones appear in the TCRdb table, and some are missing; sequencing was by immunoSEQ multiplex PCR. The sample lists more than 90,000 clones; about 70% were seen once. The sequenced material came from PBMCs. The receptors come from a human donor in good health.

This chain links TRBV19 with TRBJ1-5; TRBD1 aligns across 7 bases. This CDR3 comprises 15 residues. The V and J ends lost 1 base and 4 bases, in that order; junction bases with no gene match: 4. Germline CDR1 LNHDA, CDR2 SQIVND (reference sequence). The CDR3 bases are TGTGCCAGTAGTATAGGCACAGGGGTTAATCAGCCCCAGCATTTT. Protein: CASSIGTGVNQPQHF. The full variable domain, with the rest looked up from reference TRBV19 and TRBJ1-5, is DGGITQSPKYLFRKEGQNVTLSCEQNLNHDAMYWYRQDPGQGLRLIYYSQIVNDFQKGDIAEGYSVSREKKESFPLTVTSAQKNPTAFYLCASSIGTGVNQPQHFGDGTRLSIL.

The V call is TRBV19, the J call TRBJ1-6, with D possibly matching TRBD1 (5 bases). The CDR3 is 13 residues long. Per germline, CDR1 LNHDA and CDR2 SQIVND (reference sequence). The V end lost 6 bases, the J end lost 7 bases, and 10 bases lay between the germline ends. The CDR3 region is CASSNPGNSPLHF. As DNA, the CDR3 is TGTGCCAGTAGCAATCCAGGGAATTCACCCCTCCACTTT.

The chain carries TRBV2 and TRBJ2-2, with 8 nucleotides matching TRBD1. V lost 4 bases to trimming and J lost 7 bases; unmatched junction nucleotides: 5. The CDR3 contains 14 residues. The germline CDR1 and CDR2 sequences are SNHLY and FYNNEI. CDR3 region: CASSVRGRVGELFF. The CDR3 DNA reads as TGTGCCAGCAGTGTCAGGGGGCGGGTCGGGGAGCTGTTTTTT.

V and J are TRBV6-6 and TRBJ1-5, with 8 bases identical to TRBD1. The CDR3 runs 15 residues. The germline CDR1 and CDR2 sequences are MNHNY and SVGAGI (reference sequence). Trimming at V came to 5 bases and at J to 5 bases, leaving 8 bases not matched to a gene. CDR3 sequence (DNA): TGTGCCAGCAGTAGGGGACAGGAATTTTATCAGCCCCAGCATTTT. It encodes CASSRGQEFYQPQHF.

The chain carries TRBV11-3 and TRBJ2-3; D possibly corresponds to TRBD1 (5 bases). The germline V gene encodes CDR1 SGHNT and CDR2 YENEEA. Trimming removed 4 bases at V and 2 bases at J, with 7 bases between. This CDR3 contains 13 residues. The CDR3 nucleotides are TGTGCCAGCAGCTCACAGGTCACAGATACGCAGTATTTT. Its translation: CASSSQVTDTQYF.

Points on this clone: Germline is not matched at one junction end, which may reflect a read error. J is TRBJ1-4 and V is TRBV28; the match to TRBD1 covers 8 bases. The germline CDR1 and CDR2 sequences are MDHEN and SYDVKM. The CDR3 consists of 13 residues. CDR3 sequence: CASRITQGQDRIF. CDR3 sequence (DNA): TGTGCCAGCAGGATCACACAGGGACAGGATCGTATTTTT.

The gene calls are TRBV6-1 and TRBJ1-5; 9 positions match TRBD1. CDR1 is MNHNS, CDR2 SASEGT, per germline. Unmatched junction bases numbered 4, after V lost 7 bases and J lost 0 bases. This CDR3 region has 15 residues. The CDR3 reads CASIPGQGSNQPQHF. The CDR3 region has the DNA TGTGCCAGCATACCGGGACAGGGTAGCAATCAGCCCCAGCATTTT.

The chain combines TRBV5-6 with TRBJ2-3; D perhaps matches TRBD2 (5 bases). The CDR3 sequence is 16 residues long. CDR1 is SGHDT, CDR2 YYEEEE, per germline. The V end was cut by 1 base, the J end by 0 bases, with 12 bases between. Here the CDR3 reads CASSLFRGPSTDTQYF. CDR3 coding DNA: TGTGCCAGCAGCTTGTTTCGCGGGCCTAGCACAGATACGCAGTATTTT.

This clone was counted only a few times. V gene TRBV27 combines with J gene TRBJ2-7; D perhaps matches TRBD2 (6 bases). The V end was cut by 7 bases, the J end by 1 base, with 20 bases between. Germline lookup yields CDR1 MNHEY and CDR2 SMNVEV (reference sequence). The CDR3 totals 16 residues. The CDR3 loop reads CASTIRREPGSYEQYF. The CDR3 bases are TGTGCCAGCACCATACGCCGGGAGCCGGGATCCTACGAGCAGTACTTC.

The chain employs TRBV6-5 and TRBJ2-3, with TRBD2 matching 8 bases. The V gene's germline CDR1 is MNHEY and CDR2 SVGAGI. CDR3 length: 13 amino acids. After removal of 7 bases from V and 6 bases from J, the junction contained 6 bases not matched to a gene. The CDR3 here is CASTGGALDTQYF. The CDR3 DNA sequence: TGTGCCAGCACGGGGGGGGCTTTGGATACGCAGTATTTT.

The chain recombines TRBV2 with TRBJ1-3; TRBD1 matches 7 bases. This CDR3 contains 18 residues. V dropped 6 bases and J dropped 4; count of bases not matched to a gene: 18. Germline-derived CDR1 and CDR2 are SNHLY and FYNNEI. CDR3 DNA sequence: TGTGCCAGCAGCGGTTTGACAGGGATCGGCTCTGGAGGAAACACCATATATTTT. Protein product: CASSGLTGIGSGGNTIYF.

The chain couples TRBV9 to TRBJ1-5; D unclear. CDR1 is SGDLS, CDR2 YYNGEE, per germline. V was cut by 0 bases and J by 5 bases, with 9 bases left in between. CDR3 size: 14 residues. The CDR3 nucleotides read TGTGCCAGCAGCGTAGGGGCCCTCTATCAGCCCCAGCATTTT. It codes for CASSVGALYQPQHF.

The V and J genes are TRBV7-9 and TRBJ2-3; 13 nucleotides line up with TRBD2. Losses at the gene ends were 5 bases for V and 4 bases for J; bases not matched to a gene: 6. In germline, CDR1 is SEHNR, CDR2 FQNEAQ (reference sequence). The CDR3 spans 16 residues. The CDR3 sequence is CASSLTSGGIADTQYF. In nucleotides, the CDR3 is TGTGCCAGCAGCCTGACTAGCGGGGGGATTGCAGATACGCAGTATTTT.

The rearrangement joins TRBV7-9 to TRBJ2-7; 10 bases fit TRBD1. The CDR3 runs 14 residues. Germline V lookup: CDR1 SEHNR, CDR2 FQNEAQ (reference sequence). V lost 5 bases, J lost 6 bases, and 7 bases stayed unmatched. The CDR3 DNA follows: TGTGCCAGCAGCCCGGGACAGGGGTTGCGCGAGCAGTACTTC. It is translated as CASSPGQGLREQYF.

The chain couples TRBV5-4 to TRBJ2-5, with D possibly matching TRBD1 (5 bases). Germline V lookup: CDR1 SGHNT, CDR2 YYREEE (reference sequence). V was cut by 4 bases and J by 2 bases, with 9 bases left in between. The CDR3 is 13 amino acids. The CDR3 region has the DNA TGTGCCAGCAGCCGGACACCGCAAGAGACCCAGTACTTC. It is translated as CASSRTPQETQYF.

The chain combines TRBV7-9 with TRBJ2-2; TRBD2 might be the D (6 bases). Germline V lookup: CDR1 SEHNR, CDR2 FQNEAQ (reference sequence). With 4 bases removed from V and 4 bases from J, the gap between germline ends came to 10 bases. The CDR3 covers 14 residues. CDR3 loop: CASSSGLLTGELFF. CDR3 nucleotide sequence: TGTGCCAGCAGCTCGGGACTTCTCACCGGGGAGCTGTTTTTT.

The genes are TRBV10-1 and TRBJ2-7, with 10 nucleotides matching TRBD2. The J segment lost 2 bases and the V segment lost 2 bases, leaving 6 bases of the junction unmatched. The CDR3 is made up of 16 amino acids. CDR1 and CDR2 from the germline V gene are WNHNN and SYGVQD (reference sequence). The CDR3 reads CASSEITSGTPYEQYF. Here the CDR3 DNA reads TGCGCCAGCAGTGAGATTACTAGCGGGACACCCTACGAGCAGTACTTC.

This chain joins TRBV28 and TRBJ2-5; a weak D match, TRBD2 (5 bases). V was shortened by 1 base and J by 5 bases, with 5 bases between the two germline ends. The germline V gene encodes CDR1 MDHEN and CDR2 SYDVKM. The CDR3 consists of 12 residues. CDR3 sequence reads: CASSLSGETQYF. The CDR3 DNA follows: TGTGCCAGCAGTTTATCGGGGGAGACCCAGTACTTC.

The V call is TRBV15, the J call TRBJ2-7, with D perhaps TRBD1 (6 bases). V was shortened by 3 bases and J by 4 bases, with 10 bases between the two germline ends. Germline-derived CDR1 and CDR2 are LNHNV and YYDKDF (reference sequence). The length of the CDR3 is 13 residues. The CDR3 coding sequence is TGTGCCACCAGCAGCGGGACATCTTACGAGCAGTACTTC. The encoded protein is CATSSGTSYEQYF.

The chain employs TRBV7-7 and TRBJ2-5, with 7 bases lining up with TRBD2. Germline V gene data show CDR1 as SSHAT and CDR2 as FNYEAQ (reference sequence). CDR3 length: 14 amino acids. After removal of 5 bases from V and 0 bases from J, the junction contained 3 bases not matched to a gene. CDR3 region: CASSRGEYQETQYF. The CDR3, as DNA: TGTGCCAGCAGCCGGGGGGAGTACCAAGAGACCCAGTACTTC.

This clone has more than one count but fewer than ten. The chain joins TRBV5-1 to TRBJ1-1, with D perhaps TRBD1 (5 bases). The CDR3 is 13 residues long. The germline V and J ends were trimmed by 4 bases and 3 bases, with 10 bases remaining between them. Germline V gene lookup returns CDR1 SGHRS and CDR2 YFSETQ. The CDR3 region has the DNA TGCGCCAGCAGCGCCGGGGGATACACTGAAGCTTTCTTT. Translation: CASSAGGYTEAFF.

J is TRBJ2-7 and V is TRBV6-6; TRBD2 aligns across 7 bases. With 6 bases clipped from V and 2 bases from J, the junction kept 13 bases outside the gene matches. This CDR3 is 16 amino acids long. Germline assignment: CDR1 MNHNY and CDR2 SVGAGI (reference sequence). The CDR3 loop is CASSLSRPSGAYEQYF. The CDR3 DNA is TGTGCCAGCAGCCTCTCGCGGCCTAGCGGAGCCTACGAGCAGTACTTC.

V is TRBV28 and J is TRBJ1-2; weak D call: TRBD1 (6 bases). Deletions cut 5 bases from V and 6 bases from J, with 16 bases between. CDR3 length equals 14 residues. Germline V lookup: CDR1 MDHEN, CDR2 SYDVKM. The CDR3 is CASSQGTLRNGYTF. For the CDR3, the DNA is TGTGCCAGCAGTCAGGGGACGCTACGCAATGGCTACACCTTC.